This TCR beta chain was sequenced during a study of blood T cell repertoires in COVID-19. The method was immunoSEQ multiplex PCR; TCRdb's version includes in-frame clones alone and lacks a portion of them. Of roughly 200,000 clones in the sample, 65% to 85% were seen once. Material: peripheral blood. The TCR originated in a man aged 50 to 59 with active or convalescent COVID-19.

CDR3 sequence: CASSPPGTGSYEQYF. The CDR3 nucleotides read TGTGCCAGCAGCCCTCCCGGGACAGGGTCCTACGAGCAGTACTTC. V gene TRBV5-6 combines with J gene TRBJ2-7, with 9 bases lining up with TRBD1. J gave up 1 base and V 4 bases, and 6 bases lay outside the gene matches. Germline-derived CDR1 and CDR2 are SGHDT and YYEEEE. The length of the CDR3 is 15 residues.